This TCR beta chain was identified in a study of cytomegalovirus exposure and HLA in healthy donors. Study as a whole: Early released data had about 85 million unique TCRs, all coming from HLA-typed donors.

Looked up from germline, CDR1 is SGHRS and CDR2 is YFSETQ. There are 14 residues in the CDR3. Germline trimming cut 4 bases from V and 4 bases from J; bases unmatched to any gene: 6. As for this clone: Its antigen is as yet unknown.

Study-level points and caveats: In a later analysis, TCR beta V- and J-gene trimming showed a link to a missense DCLRE1C variant. In a later analysis, TCR association rates varied by HLA locus: DRB1 most, HLA-C fewest.

The PCR used 60 Vbeta and 13 Jbeta primers. The table came from immunoSEQ multiplex PCR; TCRdb's copy has only in-frame clones and leaves some out. This sample carries some 130,000 clones, around 84% of them seen once, and the ten largest clones take 2.7%. The TCR sequence derives from a man between 50 and 59 years old in good health and CMV-seronegative. Input material: PBMCs. The chain couples TRBV5-1 to TRBJ2-5; TRBD2 aligns across 8 bases. CDR3 sequence: CASSPGGGGETQYF. CDR3 coding DNA: TGCGCCAGCAGCCCGGGAGGGGGGGGAGAGACCCAGTACTTC.